This T cell receptor (beta chain) was sequenced during a study of early T cells in non-severe SARS-CoV-2 infection (dated by TCRdb to 2020 to 2022). For the wider study: Because TCR sequencing relied on bulk RNA taken from unsorted whole blood, pairing of alpha and beta chains was not possible.

The library was built by means of 5' RACE. The instrument given in TCRdb is NextSeq 500. The TCR library protocol attached unique molecular identifiers to individual cDNA molecules to correct for sequencing error and PCR bias. TCR alpha and beta chains were both sequenced, and the abundances of alpha and beta sequences in each sample were closely correlated with each other. The original methods were these. V gene, J gene and CDR3 annotation of TCR sequences was performed with Decombinator V4. Expanded TCRs were defined as changing significantly between any two time points under a Poisson model with p below 0.0001. TCR abundances were normalised to the total number of TCRs sequenced per sample and were expressed as counts per million. TRAV1-2 paired with TRAJ12, TRAJ20 or TRAJ33 defined MAIT TCRs, while TRAV10 paired with TRAJ18 defined iNKT TCRs. A search of VDJdb, accessed on 1 November 2021, was run for TCRs annotated to CMV, EBV and SARS-CoV-2, with TCRs annotated for multiple antigens excluded. In TCRdb, the public reads were trimmed at Q25 with fastp and aligned with MiXCR, with productive beta chains retained. Rows are combined by CDR3 protein, so each entry shows the most common genes and DNA. For this entry, the V and J calls and clone size follow TCRdb and not the study's own pipeline. The sample table holds fewer than 55,000 distinct CDR3 sequences, of which roughly 9.2% were seen once. The top ten clones comprise under 5% of the sample.

Study-level results and caveats: Matching against VDJdb was skewed toward anti-spike CD8 responses, likely underestimated virus-specific expansions, and missed private and CD4 specificities.

Set within a cohort of healthcare workers in London, UK, this nested case-control study involved weekly PCR testing of nasopharyngeal swabs along with blood sampling. Healthcare workers were recruited between 23 and 31 March 2020, during the week of the UK lockdown, and were followed weekly for up to roughly 15 weeks. This clonotype was seen ten or more times. Its antigen target is currently unknown. No clone much larger than this one lies a single base away; base qualities are absent. Trimming removed 8 bases from V and 6 bases from J, leaving 13 bases between the germline ends. The CDR1 and CDR2 encoded by the germline V gene (reference sequence) are DFQATT and SNEGSKA. From its cysteine to its phenylalanine, the CDR3 spans 11 amino acids. Kept here is only the CDR3 DNA, which spans 33 bases and is read in frame from base 1.

The sequence is built from TRBV20-1 and TRBJ1-2, with no reliable assignment of the D segment. The specimen sequenced was whole blood. The clonotype was recovered from an adult who was a healthcare worker with PCR-confirmed SARS-CoV-2 infection or an uninfected control (not recorded which). The bases are TGCAGTCCTCTATCGTTCCATGGCTACACCTTC. This sequence encodes CSPLSFHGYTF.